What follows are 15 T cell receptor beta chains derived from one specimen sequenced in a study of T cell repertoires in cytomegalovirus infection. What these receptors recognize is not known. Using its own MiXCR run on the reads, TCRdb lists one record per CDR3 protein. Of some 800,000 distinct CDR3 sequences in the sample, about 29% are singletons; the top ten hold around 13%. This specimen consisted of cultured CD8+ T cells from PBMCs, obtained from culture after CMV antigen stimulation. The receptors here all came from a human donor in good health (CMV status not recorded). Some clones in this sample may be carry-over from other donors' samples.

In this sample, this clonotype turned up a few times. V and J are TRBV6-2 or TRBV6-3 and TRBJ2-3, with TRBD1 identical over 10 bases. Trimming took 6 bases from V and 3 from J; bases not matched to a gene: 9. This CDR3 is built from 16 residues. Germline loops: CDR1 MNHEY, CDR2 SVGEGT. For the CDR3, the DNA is TGTGCCAGCAGCCTTTGGGACAGGGGAACTACAGATACGCAGTATTTT. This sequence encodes CASSLWDRGTTDTQYF.

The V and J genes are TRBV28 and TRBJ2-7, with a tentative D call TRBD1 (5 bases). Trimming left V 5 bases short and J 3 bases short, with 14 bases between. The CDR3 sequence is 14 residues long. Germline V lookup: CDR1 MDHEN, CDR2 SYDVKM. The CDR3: CASSAEDIGYEQYV. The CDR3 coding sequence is TGTGCCAGCAGTGCAGAGGACATAGGCTACGAGCAGTACGTC.

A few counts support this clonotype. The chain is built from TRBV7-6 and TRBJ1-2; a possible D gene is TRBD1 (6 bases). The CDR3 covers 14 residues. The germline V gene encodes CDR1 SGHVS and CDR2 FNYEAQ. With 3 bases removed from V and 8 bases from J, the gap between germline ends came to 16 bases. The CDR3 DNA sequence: TGTGCCAGCAGCTTGCCCGGGGGGGCCAAGGGCTACACCTTC. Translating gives CASSLPGGAKGYTF.

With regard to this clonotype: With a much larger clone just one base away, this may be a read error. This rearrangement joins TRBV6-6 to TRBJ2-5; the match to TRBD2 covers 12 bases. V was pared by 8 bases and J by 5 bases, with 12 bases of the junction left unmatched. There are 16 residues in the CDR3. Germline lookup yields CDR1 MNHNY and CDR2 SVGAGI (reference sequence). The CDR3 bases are TGTGCCAGCGGTGTCGCTAGCGGGGGGGTTGGTGAGACCCAGTACTTC. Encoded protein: CASGVASGGVGETQYF.

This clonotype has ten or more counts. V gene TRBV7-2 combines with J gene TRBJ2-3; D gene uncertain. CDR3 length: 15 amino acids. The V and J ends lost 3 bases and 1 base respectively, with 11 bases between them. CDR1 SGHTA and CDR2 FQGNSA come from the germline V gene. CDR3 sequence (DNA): TGTGCCAGCAGCTTGGATGCGGTGGGCACAGATACGCAGTATTTT. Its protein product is CASSLDAVGTDTQYF.

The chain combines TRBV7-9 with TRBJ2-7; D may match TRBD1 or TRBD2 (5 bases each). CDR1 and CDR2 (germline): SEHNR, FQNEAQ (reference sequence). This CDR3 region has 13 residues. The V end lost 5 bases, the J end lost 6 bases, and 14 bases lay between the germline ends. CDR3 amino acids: CASSPPGRGEQYV. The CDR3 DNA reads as TGTGCCAGCAGCCCCCCGGGAAGGGGCGAGCAGTACGTC.

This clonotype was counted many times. This chain's CDR3 is CASSLFDRGDQPQHF. For the CDR3, the DNA is TGTGCCAGCAGCCTTTTCGACAGGGGGGACCAGCCCCAGCATTTT. This chain links TRBV7-2 with TRBJ1-5, with 9 nucleotides matching TRBD1. CDR1 SGHTA and CDR2 FQGNSA come from the germline V gene. There are 15 residues in the CDR3. V gave up 5 bases and J gave up 7 bases; unmatched junction bases: 9.

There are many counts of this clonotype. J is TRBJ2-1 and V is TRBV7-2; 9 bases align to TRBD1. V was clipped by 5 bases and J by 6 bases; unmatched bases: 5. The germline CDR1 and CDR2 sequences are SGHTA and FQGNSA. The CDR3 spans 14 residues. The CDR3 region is CASSLKTGGNEQFF. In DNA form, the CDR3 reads TGTGCCAGCAGCCTAAAGACAGGGGGCAATGAGCAGTTCTTC. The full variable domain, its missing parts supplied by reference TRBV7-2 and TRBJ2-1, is GAGVSQSPSNKVTEKGKDVELRCDPISGHTALYWYRQSLGQGLEFLIYFQGNSAPDKSGLPSDRFSAERTGGSVSTLTIQRTQQEDSAVYLCASSLKTGGNEQFFGPGTRLTVL.

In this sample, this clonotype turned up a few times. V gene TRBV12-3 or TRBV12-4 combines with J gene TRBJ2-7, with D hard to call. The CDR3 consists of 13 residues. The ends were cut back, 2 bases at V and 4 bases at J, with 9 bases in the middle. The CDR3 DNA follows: TGTGCCAGCAGTTTACCGGACGGATACGAGCAGTACTTC. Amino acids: CASSLPDGYEQYF.

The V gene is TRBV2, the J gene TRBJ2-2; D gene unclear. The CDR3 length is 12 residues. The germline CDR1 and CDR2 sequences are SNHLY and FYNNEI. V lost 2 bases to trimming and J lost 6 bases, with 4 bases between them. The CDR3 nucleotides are TGTGCCAGCAGTGAAATGTCCGGGGAGCTGTTTTTT. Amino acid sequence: CASSEMSGELFF.

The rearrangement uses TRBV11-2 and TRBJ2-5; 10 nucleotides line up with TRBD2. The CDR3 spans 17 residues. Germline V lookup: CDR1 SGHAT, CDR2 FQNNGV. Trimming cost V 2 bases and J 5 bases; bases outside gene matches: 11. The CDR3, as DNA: TGTGCCAGCAGCTTAACTTGGACTAGCGGAGGGTCTGAGACCCAGTACTTC. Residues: CASSLTWTSGGSETQYF.

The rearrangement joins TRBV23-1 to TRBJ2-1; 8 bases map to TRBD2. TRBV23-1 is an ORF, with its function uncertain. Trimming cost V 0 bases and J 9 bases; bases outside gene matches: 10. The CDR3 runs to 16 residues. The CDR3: CASSQSGRGGLGEQFF. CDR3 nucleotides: TGCGCCAGCAGTCAATCGGGTCGGGGGGGCCTCGGTGAGCAGTTCTTC.

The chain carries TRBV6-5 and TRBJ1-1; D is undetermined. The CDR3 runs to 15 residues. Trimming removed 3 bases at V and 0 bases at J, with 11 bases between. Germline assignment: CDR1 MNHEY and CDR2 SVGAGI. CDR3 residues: CASSYGGEVNTEAFF. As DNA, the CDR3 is TGTGCCAGCAGTTATGGAGGAGAAGTGAACACTGAAGCTTTCTTT.

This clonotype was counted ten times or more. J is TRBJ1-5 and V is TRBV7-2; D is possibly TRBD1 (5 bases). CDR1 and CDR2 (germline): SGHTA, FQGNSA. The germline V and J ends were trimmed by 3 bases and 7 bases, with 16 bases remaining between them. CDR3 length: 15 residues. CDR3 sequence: CASSFDSRTLQPQHF. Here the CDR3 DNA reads TGTGCCAGCAGCTTCGACAGCCGGACTTTGCAGCCCCAGCATTTT.

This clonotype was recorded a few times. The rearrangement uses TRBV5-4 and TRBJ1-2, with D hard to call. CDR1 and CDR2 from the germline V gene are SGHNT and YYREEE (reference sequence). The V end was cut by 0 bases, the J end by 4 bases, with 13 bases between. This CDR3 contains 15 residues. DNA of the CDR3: TGTGCCAGCAGCTTGGAGGGAACACCGACCTATGGCTACACCTTC. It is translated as CASSLEGTPTYGYTF.